This is a list of T cell receptor beta chains from one sample in a study of post-analysis software for immune sequencing data. TCRdb recomputed calls from the PCR reads with MiXCR, one row per CDR3 protein. The table lists roughly 540,000 distinct CDR3 sequences, approximately 31% of them singletons, with 4.5% to 7.5% in the top ten. Sample: blood. Receptor source: a girl aged 2 to 17 with multiple sclerosis. Each CDR3 is given with its conserved first and last residue. The D gene is left open where the match is weak. The size entry is marked missing in some rows and otherwise reads once, few, many or a size class.

CDR3aa,j_gene,v_gene,abundance,d_gene
CASSVRFGQGAQETQYF,TRBJ2-5,TRBV9,-,TRBD1
CASSTPGGEAFF,TRBJ1-1,TRBV7-3,few,-
CASIQGLEAFF,TRBJ1-1,TRBV7-6,-,-
CASSFSGGSDTQYF,TRBJ2-3,TRBV5-6,many,-
CASSGTSSEQYF,TRBJ2-7,TRBV3-1,-,TRBD2
CASSQDLGRDNEQFF,TRBJ2-1,TRBV4-1,many,-
CASSSGIEAFF,TRBJ1-1,TRBV12-3/TRBV12-4,-,-
CASRSGWAVAYEQFF,TRBJ2-1,TRBV12-3/TRBV12-4,-,-
CASSSSGGALVPFF,TRBJ2-1,TRBV5-4,-,TRBD2
CASSFRGPQPQHF,TRBJ1-5,TRBV28,-,-